This TCR beta chain was sequenced during a study of Ad26.COV2.S vaccination and SARS-CoV-2 variants. As for treatment: 15 to 20 received Ad26.COV2.S at low or high dose, single or two shots; about 5 received placebo; per-sample allocation not given. It was on day 63 after the first vaccine or placebo injection that samples were taken. This clone was seen more than once but under ten times. Germline V gives CDR1 SGHAT, CDR2 FQNNGV. V shed 5 bases and J 4 bases; nucleotides not matched to a gene: 5. The CDR3 is made up of 14 amino acids. Clones were read by immunoSEQ multiplex PCR, and TCRdb kept only the in-frame ones, dropping some. This table has about 320,000 clones, 70% to 90% appearing once.

Source: peripheral blood, taken in a trial of Ad26.COV2.S vaccine versus placebo. The receptor was isolated from a person aged 18-60 years who received the Ad26.COV2.S COVID-19 vaccine or a placebo. The J gene is TRBJ2-3, the V gene TRBV11-2; 8 nucleotides match TRBD2. The CDR3 region is CASSPGGGPDTQYF. The CDR3 DNA sequence: TGTGCCAGCAGCCCCGGGGGGGGGCCAGATACGCAGTATTTT. Full variable domain (remainder filled in from reference TRBV11-2 and TRBJ2-3): EAGVAQSPRYKIIEKRQSVAFWCNPISGHATLYWYQQILGQGPKLLIQFQNNGVVDDSQLPKDRFSAERLKGVDSTLKIQPAKLEDSAVYLCASSPGGGPDTQYFGPGTRLTVL.